Following are 10 T cell receptor beta chains from one sample sequenced in a study of T cells expressing NK-cell markers. With the 5' RACE reads reprocessed, TCRdb shows one record per CDR3 protein and no DNA. This sample's table has roughly 450,000 distinct CDR3 sequences. Material: blood T cells: a sorted CD56 or NKG2C T cell subset, CD4+ or CD8+ T cells, or bulk PBMC T cells (not recorded which). The source of these receptors is a woman between 50 and 59 years old in good health.

The chain's CDR3 is CASSRPGQGSETQYF. The chain joins TRBV4-1 to TRBJ2-5; TCRdb returns TRBD1, unconfirmable since there is no DNA. Germline V gene sequence: CDR1 MGHRA, CDR2 YSYEKL. This CDR3 region has 15 residues.

The chain joins TRBV5-1 to TRBJ2-5; TCRdb designates TRBD1, a call that cannot be tested without DNA. Germline CDR1 SGHRS, CDR2 YFSETQ. CDR3 length: 13 amino acids. The CDR3 sequence is CACSTGADETQYF.

The rearrangement joins TRBV5-1 to TRBJ2-1. CDR1 and CDR2 (germline): SGHRS, YFSETQ. The CDR3 sequence is 14 residues long. The CDR3 is CASSFPAEMGEQFF.

The rearrangement uses TRBV5-6 and TRBJ1-3. Germline V gene sequence: CDR1 SGHDT, CDR2 YYEEEE. This CDR3 contains 15 residues. The CDR3 spells CASSQQTTSGNTIYF.

The chain combines TRBV12-5 with TRBJ1-3; the D call from TCRdb, TRBD1, cannot be confirmed without DNA. This CDR3 contains 14 residues. From germline, CDR1 is LGHNT and CDR2 FRNRAP. CDR3 loop: CASGLGQGGDTIYF. The variable domain in full, with the rest retrieved from reference TRBV12-5 and TRBJ1-3, is DARVTQTPRHKVTEMGQEVTMRCQPILGHNTVFWYRQTMMQGLELLAYFRNRAPLDDSGMPKDRFSAEMPDATLATLKIQPSEPRDSAVYFCASGLGQGGDTIYFGEGSWLTVV.

The CDR3 spells CASSSFGSEEQFF. The rearrangement links TRBV7-7 to TRBJ2-1; there is no DNA to check the TCRdb D call of TRBD2. This CDR3 region has 13 residues. Germline CDR1 is SSHAT and CDR2 is FNYEAQ (reference sequence).

The chain joins TRBV14 to TRBJ2-7. The germline CDR1 and CDR2 sequences are SGHDN and FVKESK. This CDR3 has 14 residues. The CDR3 region is CASSPSFSFPEQYF.

The chain has TRBV7-2 and TRBJ2-1; TCRdb indicates TRBD1, and absent DNA this call remains unverified. From germline, CDR1 is SGHTA and CDR2 FQGNSA. The CDR3 covers 17 residues. This CDR3 reads CASSLGGQSLSYNEQFF.

The rearrangement joins TRBV29-1 to TRBJ1-2. The germline gives CDR1 SQVTM, CDR2 ANQGSEA. The CDR3 extends over 12 amino acids. CDR3 residues: CSVSVGPYGYTF. Drawing the rest from reference TRBV29-1 and TRBJ1-2, the complete variable domain is SAVISQKPSRDICQRGTSLTIQCQVDSQVTMMFWYRQQPGQSLTLIATANQGSEATYESGFVIDKFPISRPNLTFSTLTVSNMSPEDSSIYLCSVSVGPYGYTFGSGTRLTVV.

The gene calls are TRBV12-3 or TRBV12-4 and TRBJ2-7; the D call of TRBD1 rests on TCRdb alone, since no DNA is present to check it. There are 15 residues in the CDR3. CDR3 region: CASSLKGAVGYEQYF.